The 3 T cell receptor beta chains below were found in one sample sequenced in a study of cytomegalovirus exposure and HLA in healthy donors. Repertoires were generated with immunoSEQ multiplex PCR, while TCRdb's copy carries only in-frame clones and drops some. The table shows 130,000 to 150,000 clones, with 80% to 90% occurring only once. Sequenced sample: PBMCs. These receptors were obtained from a woman in her twenties or thirties in good health and CMV-seropositive.

The V and J genes are TRBV28 and TRBJ2-6, with D uncertain. The length of the CDR3 is 14 residues. Between the trimmed V and J ends, which lost 3 bases and 2 bases, there was a span of 5 bases. The germline V gene encodes CDR1 MDHEN and CDR2 SYDVKM. Written as DNA, the CDR3 is TGTGCCAGCAGTTTCCTCCCTGGGGCCAACGTCCTGACTTTC. It specifies CASSFLPGANVLTF.

V is TRBV15 and J is TRBJ2-3; D is uncertain. The length of the CDR3 is 15 residues. The germline gives CDR1 LNHNV, CDR2 YYDKDF (reference sequence). With 0 bases removed from V and 6 bases from J, the gap between germline ends came to 13 bases. The CDR3 loop is CATSRDIGASDTQYF. As DNA, the CDR3 is TGTGCCACCAGCAGAGATATAGGAGCGTCGGATACGCAGTATTTT. Variable domain in full (rest from reference TRBV15 and TRBJ2-3): DAMVIQNPRYQVTQFGKPVTLSCSQTLNHNVMYWYQQKSSQAPKLLFHYYDKDFNNEADTPDNFQSRRPNTSFCFLDIRSPGLGDTAMYLCATSRDIGASDTQYFGPGTRLTVL.

The chain recombines TRBV19 with TRBJ1-5; perhaps TRBD1 as D (6 bases). V lost 6 bases and J lost 3, with 9 bases in between. From germline, CDR1 is LNHDA and CDR2 SQIVND (reference sequence). CDR3 length: 13 amino acids. Here the CDR3 reads CASRQGNNQPQHF. CDR3 bases: TGTGCCAGTAGACAGGGCAACAATCAGCCCCAGCATTTT. Based on the CDR3 plus reference TRBV19 and TRBJ1-5, the full variable domain is DGGITQSPKYLFRKEGQNVTLSCEQNLNHDAMYWYRQDPGQGLRLIYYSQIVNDFQKGDIAEGYSVSREKKESFPLTVTSAQKNPTAFYLCASRQGNNQPQHFGDGTRLSIL.